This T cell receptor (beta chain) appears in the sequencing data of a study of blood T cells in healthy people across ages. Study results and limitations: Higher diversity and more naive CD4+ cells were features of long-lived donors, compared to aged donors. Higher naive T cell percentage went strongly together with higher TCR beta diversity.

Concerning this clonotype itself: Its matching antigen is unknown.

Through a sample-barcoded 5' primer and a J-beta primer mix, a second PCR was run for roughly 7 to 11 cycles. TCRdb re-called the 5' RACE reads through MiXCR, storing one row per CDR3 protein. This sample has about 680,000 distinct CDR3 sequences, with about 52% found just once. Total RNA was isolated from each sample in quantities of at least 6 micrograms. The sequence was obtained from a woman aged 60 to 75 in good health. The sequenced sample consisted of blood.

The CDR3 sequence is CSAVPGEGLGYNEQFF. DNA of the CDR3: TGCAGTGCTGTTCCGGGGGAAGGGCTCGGTTACAATGAGCAGTTCTTC. V usage is TRBV20-1 and J usage is TRBJ2-1; possibly TRBD2 for D (6 bases). Looked up from germline, CDR1 is DFQATT and CDR2 is SNEGSKA (reference sequence). V gave up 5 bases and J gave up 4 bases, with 21 bases separating them. The CDR3 runs to 16 residues.